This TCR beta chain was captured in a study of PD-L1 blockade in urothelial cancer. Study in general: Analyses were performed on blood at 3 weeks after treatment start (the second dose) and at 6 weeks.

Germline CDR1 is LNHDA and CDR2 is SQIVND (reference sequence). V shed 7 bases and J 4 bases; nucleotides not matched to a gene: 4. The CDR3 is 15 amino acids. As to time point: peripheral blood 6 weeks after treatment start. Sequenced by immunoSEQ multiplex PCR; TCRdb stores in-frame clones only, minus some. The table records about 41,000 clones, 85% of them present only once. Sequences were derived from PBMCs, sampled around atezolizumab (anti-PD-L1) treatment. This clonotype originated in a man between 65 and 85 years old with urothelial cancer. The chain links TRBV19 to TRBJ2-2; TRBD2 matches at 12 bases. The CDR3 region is CASTSSGRGTGELFF. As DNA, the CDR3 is TGTGCCAGTACCTCTAGCGGGAGGGGCACCGGGGAGCTGTTTTTT.